The rows below give T cell receptor beta chains drawn from one sample of a study of blood T cell repertoires in COVID-19. Profiling relied on immunoSEQ multiplex PCR, and the TCRdb table lists in-frame clones only, not all of them. The sample gives approximately 71,000 clones, roughly 78% of which show up once; around 27% is in the top ten. The specimen was peripheral blood. These receptors were taken from a man in his sixties with active or convalescent COVID-19. CDR3s include the opening cysteine and the closing phenylalanine or tryptophan. A D gene is named only where the DNA matches it firmly. Size values are once, few and many counts, or a class for expanded clones, and some rows have none.

clone_size,d_call,v_call,j_call,cdr3_aa,cdr3_nt
NA,NA,TRBV19,TRBJ1-1,CASSRSDTEAFF,TGTGCCAGTAGTAGATCAGACACTGAAGCTTTCTTT
NA,NA,TRBV28,TRBJ2-7,CASSFATGTYEQYF,TGTGCCAGCAGTTTCGCGACGGGTACGTACGAGCAGTACTTC
NA,TRBD1,TRBV5-1,TRBJ2-7,CASSLAGQGLYEQYF,TGCGCCAGCAGCTTGGCGGGACAGGGGTTGTACGAGCAGTACTTC
few,NA,TRBV7-6,TRBJ1-6,CASSLEPGRASYNSPLHF,TGTGCCAGCAGCTTAGAACCGGGCAGGGCTTCCTATAATTCACCCCTCCACTTT
NA,NA,TRBV15,TRBJ1-4,CATSRVSGGREKLFF,TGTGCCACCAGCAGAGTGTCGGGGGGCAGGGAAAAACTGTTTTTT
NA,TRBD2,TRBV27,TRBJ2-4,CASSPTWAGGNIQYF,TGTGCCAGCAGTCCCACGTGGGCGGGGGGAAACATTCAGTACTTC
NA,NA,TRBV29-1,TRBJ1-4,CSVAEGTTNEKLFF,TGCAGCGTTGCGGAGGGGACAACTAATGAAAAACTGTTTTTT
NA,NA,TRBV7-2,TRBJ1-5,CASSLAAGKGPQPQHF,TGTGCCAGCAGCTTAGCAGCAGGAAAAGGCCCTCAGCCCCAGCATTTT
NA,TRBD2,TRBV7-2,TRBJ2-3,CASSSAPSGRGGDTQYF,TGTGCCAGCAGCTCAGCCCCGTCGGGGCGGGGGGGCGATACGCAGTATTTT
few,NA,TRBV20-1,TRBJ1-1,CSASLTEDTEAFF,TGCAGTGCTAGTCTGACCGAGGACACTGAAGCTTTCTTT
once,TRBD1,TRBV6-1,TRBJ1-5,CASSASQGAPSNQPQHF,TGTGCCAGCAGTGCCTCACAGGGGGCCCCTTCTAATCAGCCCCAGCATTTT